Listed here is a single T cell receptor beta chain. Profiled with immunoSEQ multiplex PCR; TCRdb holds only in-frame clones, not every one. The table records tens of thousands of clones, roughly 89% of them present only once. The data were obtained in a study of lymphopenia after photon versus proton radiotherapy. The CDR3 is made up of 16 amino acids. The germline gives CDR1 SEHNR, CDR2 FQNEAQ (reference sequence). Losses at the gene ends were 5 bases for V and 7 bases for J; bases not matched to a gene: 13. Sequencing used peripheral blood, obtained from a patient treated with proton-based radiotherapy. The source of this sequence is a woman between 65 and 79 years old with pancreatic cancer. Some clones in this sample may be carry-over from other donors' samples. The chain links TRBV7-9 to TRBJ2-2, with 7 positions matching TRBD1. The chain's CDR3 is CASSPRGLSGIGELFF. CDR3 bases: TGTGCCAGCAGCCCGAGGGGGCTCTCAGGGATCGGGGAGCTGTTTTTT.